This T cell receptor beta chain was identified in a study of somatic mutations in cytotoxic T cells in rheumatoid arthritis (dated by TCRdb to 2017 to 2019). The study in broad terms: Some V beta antibody-stained T-cell populations were flow-sorted on a FACSAria II or Sony SH800 at nearly 100% purity, and sorted V beta1+ cells also underwent TCRB sequencing. The study asked whether expanded CD8+ T-cell clones in newly diagnosed, untreated rheumatoid arthritis carry somatic mutations, and used TCRB deep sequencing to characterize clonality. TCRB deep sequencing covered about 60 patients with rheumatoid arthritis along with around 22 healthy controls. Patients and controls did not essentially differ in median age, which was nearly identical between the groups.

In this sample, this clone turned up once. Its antigen target is currently unknown. No base quality information exists; no much larger clone differs at one position. With a median age of roughly 58 years (range about 21-75) and around 50% female, the healthy controls consisted of 20 blood donors whose buffy coats were used. On an AutoMACS, CD4+ and CD8+ cells were isolated via positive magnetic bead selection, and their purity was verified by flow cytometry. Peripheral blood mononuclear cells were obtained using density gradient separation with Ficoll-Paque PLUS. DNA from CD4-enriched, CD8-enriched or PBMC samples was extracted using Nucleospin Tissue or Tissue XS kits and then quantified on a Qubit 2.0 fluorometer. Taken from cysteine to phenylalanine, the CDR3 has 14 residues. The read is trimmed to its CDR3 DNA, 42 bases read in frame from base 1. CDR1 and CDR2 are drawn from the germline V gene: MNHNS, SASEGT. At the junction V is shortened by 0 bases and J by 5 bases, with 10 bases in between.

What the research found in general, with its limitations: An increase of CD8+ clonality with age was seen in patients (Spearman r ~ 0.45) but not in healthy controls. The finding that TRBV07 was slightly underrepresented in patients was left unadjusted for multiple comparisons. CD8+ T-cell clonality did not differ significantly between rheumatoid arthritis patients and age-matched healthy controls. The largest CD8+ clone made up more than 20% of CD8+ cells in about an eighth of the roughly 60 patients, and blood and synovial fluid shared several identical CD8+ TCRB sequences. The antigen targets of the expanded CD8+ clones were unknown, and absence from virus-specific databases did not rule out viral specificity.

Genomic DNA underwent TCRB CDR3 sequencing using the immunoSEQ assay. Turning to the authors' computational methods: Nothing other than productive TCRB rearrangements was included in the analyses. Defining a clone by its unique TCRB CDR3 sequence, the study calculated clonality as a productive clonality index derived from Shannon entropy. To calculate repertoire overlap between two samples, the template counts of each clone were considered relative to each sample's total templates. Flow cytometry-measured V-gene usage correlated with V-gene usage from TCRB sequencing, with a Spearman r of around 0.6. In its TCRdb copy, this immuneACCESS table keeps in-frame sequences only and misses some clones. Where compared with another copy, unresolved V genes explain less than half of these, and the others have no known cause. The V and J calls and clone size were taken over from that table, and D and trimming were inferred from the DNA. The sample yields under 20,000 clones; approximately 87% were counted once. The leading ten clones occupy roughly 15% of the sample.

The chain uses TRBV6-1 and TRBJ2-5, with the D gene not clear enough to name. This sequence originates from a man aged 35 to 55 in good health. Material: CD8+ T cells sorted from blood. The CDR3 is CASSEAWVGETQYF. The DNA sequence is given as TGTGCCAGCAGTGAAGCTTGGGTCGGGGAGACCCAGTACTTC.